Each of the 28 T cell receptor beta chains below was sequenced from the same sample in a study of T-cell memory formation after mild COVID-19. TCRdb used MiXCR to reprocess the 5' RACE reads, holding one entry per CDR3 protein. This sample has around 410,000 distinct CDR3 sequences; 20% to 30% occur once, and the top ten carry less than 15%. The sequencing input was PBMCs or a T cell subset sorted from them (not recorded which). The receptors shown here come from an adult woman who had mild COVID-19 (a few samples of this study predate the infection). Cell type and time point are not known.

This clonotype turned up a few times. The V gene is TRBV29-1, the J gene TRBJ1-1; TRBD1 aligns across 7 bases. V trimming: 6 bases; J trimming: 0 bases; junction bases outside the gene matches: 4. Germline CDR1 reads SQVTM; CDR2 reads ANQGSEA. The length of the CDR3 is 13 residues. CDR3 protein: CSVSTGMNTEAFF. The CDR3 DNA reads TGCAGCGTCTCGACAGGGATGAACACTGAAGCTTTCTTT.

V gene TRBV7-9 combines with J gene TRBJ2-4, with no clear D. Trimming pared 4 bases from V and 6 bases from J, leaving 4 bases between. The CDR3 length is 11 residues. Germline CDR1 and CDR2: SEHNR and FQNEAQ (reference sequence). DNA of the CDR3: TGTGCCAGCAGCTCTAGAAACATTCAGTACTTC. Translation: CASSSRNIQYF.

The gene calls are TRBV7-6 and TRBJ2-7, with D perhaps TRBD1 or TRBD2 (5 bases each). The CDR3 extends over 14 amino acids. From germline, CDR1 is SGHVS and CDR2 FNYEAQ. V was shortened by 8 bases and J by 0 bases, with 14 bases between the two germline ends. The CDR3 is CASSGTPDSYEQYF. CDR3 sequence (DNA): TGTGCCAGCTCCGGGACGCCCGACTCCTACGAGCAGTACTTC.

This clonotype occurred a few times. The chain joins TRBV7-9 to TRBJ2-1, with 8 bases identical to TRBD2. From germline, CDR1 is SEHNR and CDR2 FQNEAQ (reference sequence). The ends lost 5 bases at V and 2 bases at J; junction bases unmatched: 8. The CDR3 is 16 residues long. The CDR3 loop is CASSTLAGGAYNEQFF. The CDR3 nucleotides read TGTGCCAGCAGCACCCTGGCGGGAGGAGCCTACAATGAGCAGTTCTTC.

This clonotype was seen a handful of times. Written as DNA, the CDR3 is TGTGCCAGCAGTTTCACCCTTTTTCCGGGACTAGCGATTCACAATGAGCAGTTCTTC. Protein: CASSFTLFPGLAIHNEQFF. This chain connects TRBV12-3 or TRBV12-4 to TRBJ2-1; TRBD2 aligns across 10 bases. The V and J ends lost 3 bases and 5 bases, in that order; junction bases with no gene match: 16. This CDR3 spans 19 amino acids.

V gene TRBV6-6 combines with J gene TRBJ1-6, with D possibly being TRBD1 (6 bases). The CDR3 extends over 12 amino acids. Trimming pared 5 bases from V and 15 bases from J, leaving 14 bases between. CDR1 is MNHNY, CDR2 SVGAGI, per germline (reference sequence). For the CDR3, the DNA is TGTGCCAGCAGTCCGGACAGTCTACACCTCCACTTT. Amino acids: CASSPDSLHLHF.

The genes are TRBV24-1 and TRBJ2-1; TRBD2 aligns across 9 bases. Germline lookup yields CDR1 KGHDR and CDR2 SFDVKD. There are 16 residues in the CDR3. The J segment lost 8 bases and the V segment lost 4 bases, leaving 11 bases of the junction unmatched. CDR3 sequence reads: CATSDPLAGGLHEQFF. As DNA, the CDR3 is TGTGCCACCAGTGACCCTTTGGCGGGGGGGCTCCATGAGCAGTTCTTC.

This clonotype was counted only a few times. This chain connects TRBV7-9 to TRBJ2-3; 13 positions agree with TRBD2. Germline V gene lookup returns CDR1 SEHNR and CDR2 FQNEAQ (reference sequence). V lost 5 bases to trimming and J lost 5 bases; unmatched junction nucleotides: 7. The length of the CDR3 is 16 residues. The CDR3: CASSRTSGSVRDTQYF. The CDR3 DNA is TGTGCCAGCAGCCGGACTAGCGGGAGTGTGCGAGATACGCAGTATTTT.

This clonotype has just a few counts. The chain recombines TRBV7-6 with TRBJ2-3; 13 bases are a match to TRBD2. From germline, CDR1 is SGHVS and CDR2 FNYEAQ. V lost 5 bases, J lost 4 bases, and 9 bases stayed unmatched. The CDR3 is made up of 17 amino acids. The CDR3 bases are TGTGCCAGCAGCACGCGGACTAGCGGGAGTGGCGCAGATACGCAGTATTTT. Translated: CASSTRTSGSGADTQYF.

The chain links TRBV29-1 to TRBJ2-3, with 9 positions matching TRBD2. From germline, CDR1 is SQVTM and CDR2 ANQGSEA. V dropped 4 bases and J dropped 5; count of bases not matched to a gene: 7. The CDR3 has 14 residues. This CDR3 reads CSVVRGGAGDTQYF. Here the CDR3 DNA reads TGCAGCGTTGTTCGCGGGGGGGCGGGAGATACGCAGTATTTT.

The chain employs TRBV13 and TRBJ2-1; D may be TRBD1 (7 bases). Between the trimmed V and J ends, which lost 5 bases and 3 bases, there was a span of 14 bases. This CDR3 has 15 amino acids. CDR1 is PRHDT and CDR2 is FYEKMQ in the germline V gene (reference sequence). Here the CDR3 reads CASSVAGQLYNEQFF. CDR3 sequence (DNA): TGTGCCAGCAGCGTCGCGGGACAGCTCTACAATGAGCAGTTCTTC.

This sequence joins TRBV7-2 and TRBJ2-3; 10 positions match TRBD2. The CDR3 has 19 residues. Per germline, CDR1 SGHTA and CDR2 FQGNSA. The J segment lost 2 bases and the V segment lost 5 bases, leaving 16 bases of the junction unmatched. Here the CDR3 reads CASSPAPLGSGRVTDTQYF. In DNA form, the CDR3 reads TGTGCCAGCAGCCCAGCGCCCCTGGGAAGCGGGAGGGTCACAGATACGCAGTATTTT.

J is TRBJ1-1 and V is TRBV27; 10 bases agree with TRBD1. Germline V CDR1 and CDR2: MNHEY, SMNVEV (reference sequence). With V trimmed by 5 bases and J by 4 bases, 7 bases remained unmatched. The CDR3 runs 15 residues. The chain's CDR3 is CASSRRQGAGTEAFF. The CDR3 DNA follows: TGTGCCAGCAGTCGGCGACAGGGGGCCGGCACTGAAGCTTTCTTT.

There are a few counts of this clonotype. The chain links TRBV12-3 or TRBV12-4 to TRBJ2-5, with TRBD1 identical over 7 bases. CDR3 length: 16 residues. V was pared by 11 bases and J by 0 bases, with 15 bases of the junction left unmatched. CDR3 nucleotide sequence: TGTGCCTCGCGTCGTACAGGGGCGATGTACCAAGAGACCCAGTACTTC. Protein: CASRRTGAMYQETQYF.

A few counts support this clonotype. The chain carries TRBV7-8 and TRBJ2-1, with D possibly being TRBD2 (6 bases). The CDR3 sequence is 16 residues long. Germline V gives CDR1 SGHVS, CDR2 FQNEAQ. With 5 bases removed from V and 3 bases from J, the gap between germline ends came to 17 bases. CDR3 nucleotide sequence: TGTGCCAGCAGCGAGAGGAGGGGAGCGGTCTACAATGAGCAGTTCTTC. Its protein product is CASSERRGAVYNEQFF.

This clonotype was recorded a few times. The chain has TRBV4-2 and TRBJ2-7; D perhaps matches TRBD2 (5 bases). Trimming took 1 base from V and 5 from J, leaving 12 bases between them. Germline lookup yields CDR1 LGHNA and CDR2 YNFKEQ. This CDR3 spans 14 amino acids. CDR3 DNA sequence: TGTGCCAGCAGCCAAGCGCTAACTAGGAACGAGCAGTACTTC. Protein sequence: CASSQALTRNEQYF.

This sequence joins TRBV7-2 and TRBJ2-7; D remains ambiguous. Deletions cut 5 bases from V and 1 base from J, with 12 bases between. CDR1 is SGHTA and CDR2 is FQGNSA in the germline V gene. This CDR3 is 14 amino acids long. The CDR3 loop is CASSVASSSYEQYF. The CDR3 DNA reads as TGTGCCAGCAGCGTCGCGAGTAGTTCCTACGAGCAGTACTTC.

The chain employs TRBV5-6 and TRBJ2-2; TRBD1 aligns across 7 bases. The ends lost 1 base at V and 0 bases at J; junction bases unmatched: 3. The CDR3 runs to 16 residues. Germline V gives CDR1 SGHDT, CDR2 YYEEEE. The CDR3 sequence is CASSLNRGSNTGELFF. CDR3 DNA: TGTGCCAGCAGCTTGAACAGGGGTTCGAACACCGGGGAGCTGTTTTTT.

This clonotype showed up just a few times. The genes are TRBV7-2 and TRBJ2-2; 7 bases match TRBD2. This CDR3 spans 12 amino acids. The J segment lost 11 bases and the V segment lost 8 bases, leaving 8 bases of the junction unmatched. The germline V gene has CDR1 SGHTA and CDR2 FQGNSA. The CDR3 coding sequence is TGTGCCAGCTTGATATCAGCGGGAGAGCTGTTTTTT. It codes for CASLISAGELFF.

This sequence joins TRBV4-2 and TRBJ1-4, with TRBD1 matching over 7 bases. Germline V gene data show CDR1 as LGHNA and CDR2 as YNFKEQ. The V gene end was trimmed by 6 bases and the J gene end by 5 bases; junction bases not matched to a gene: 6. The CDR3 extends over 14 amino acids. The CDR3 spells CASSRGTENEKLFF. For the CDR3, the DNA is TGTGCCAGCAGTCGCGGGACAGAGAATGAAAAACTGTTTTTT.

This sequence joins TRBV11-2 and TRBJ2-2; 8 nucleotides align to TRBD1. J gave up 3 bases and V 3 bases, and 3 bases lay outside the gene matches. CDR1 SGHAT and CDR2 FQNNGV come from the germline V gene. This CDR3 contains 15 residues. CDR3 DNA: TGTGCCAGCAGCTTGGGACAGGTTTACACCGGGGAGCTGTTTTTT. It yields the protein CASSLGQVYTGELFF.

The chain links TRBV11-2 to TRBJ1-1, with D tentatively TRBD1 (5 bases). The germline V and J ends were trimmed by 1 base and 5 bases, with 14 bases remaining between them. The CDR3 runs 15 residues. Germline-derived CDR1 and CDR2 are SGHAT and FQNNGV. The CDR3 DNA reads as TGTGCCAGCAGCTTAGGGGCAGGGAGGTTGACTGAAGCTTTCTTT. Translation gives CASSLGAGRLTEAFF.

A remark on this clonotype: The germline gene is not matched at one end of the junction; a read error may be the cause. This chain joins TRBV2 and TRBJ2-5; tentatively, D is TRBD2 (6 bases). The germline V gene encodes CDR1 SNHLY and CDR2 FYNNEI. The CDR3 runs 13 residues. The CDR3 DNA sequence: TGTGCCAGCAGTGAAGAGGTCACTAGCTTTTGTAACTTC. It codes for CASSEEVTSFCNF.

V and J are TRBV7-3 and TRBJ2-5; tentatively, D is TRBD2 (6 bases). Looked up from germline, CDR1 is SGHTA and CDR2 is FQGTGA. The CDR3 contains 14 residues. The V gene lost 5 bases and the J gene lost 7 bases, with 17 bases spanning the gap. CDR3 DNA sequence: TGTGCCAGCAGCCCGGGACTGTCTGCGGGGACCCAGTACTTC. Translated, it gives CASSPGLSAGTQYF.

The chain has TRBV7-9 and TRBJ2-2; TRBD1 matches at 8 bases. The J segment lost 7 bases and the V segment lost 2 bases, leaving 9 bases of the junction unmatched. Germline V lookup: CDR1 SEHNR, CDR2 FQNEAQ (reference sequence). CDR3 length equals 16 residues. CDR3 nucleotide sequence: TGTGCCAGCAGCTTATGGACAGGGTCAACAGGCGGGGAGCTGTTTTTT. It encodes CASSLWTGSTGGELFF. Variable domain in full (rest from reference TRBV7-9 and TRBJ2-2): DTGVSQNPRHKITKRGQNVTFRCDPISEHNRLYWYRQTLGQGPEFLTYFQNEAQLEKSRLLSDRFSAERPKGSFSTLEIQRTEQGDSAMYLCASSLWTGSTGGELFFGEGSRLTVL.

The CDR3 loop reads CASSADSPTEAFF. In nucleotides, the CDR3 is TGTGCCAGCTCAGCGGACAGCCCCACTGAAGCTTTCTTT. The rearrangement links TRBV18 to TRBJ1-1, with a weak D call TRBD1 (6 bases). The CDR3 is 13 amino acids. Germline-derived CDR1 and CDR2 are KGHSH and LQKENI. With 5 bases removed from V and 4 bases from J, the gap between germline ends came to 11 bases.

The chain is built from TRBV7-9 and TRBJ1-6; D may be TRBD1 (5 bases). Trimming removed 5 bases from V and 15 bases from J, with 14 bases in between. The CDR3 is 12 amino acids. CDR1 is SEHNR and CDR2 is FQNEAQ in the germline V gene (reference sequence). The CDR3 sequence is CASSPQSTGLHF. The CDR3 region has the DNA TGTGCCAGCAGCCCACAATCCACAGGCCTCCACTTT.

The chain is built from TRBV3-1 and TRBJ2-2, with 9 bases matching TRBD1. The length of the CDR3 is 15 residues. Unmatched junction bases numbered 3, after V lost 2 bases and J lost 5 bases. Germline V gene lookup returns CDR1 LGHDT and CDR2 YNNKEL (reference sequence). The CDR3 region is CASSQRDRDTGELFF. As DNA, the CDR3 is TGTGCCAGCAGCCAAAGGGACAGGGATACCGGGGAGCTGTTTTTT. Combining the CDR3 with reference TRBV3-1 and TRBJ2-2 gives the whole variable domain DTAVSQTPKYLVTQMGNDKSIKCEQNLGHDTMYWYKQDSKKFLKIMFSYNNKELIINETVPNRFSPKSPDKAHLNLHINSLELGDSAVYFCASSQRDRDTGELFFGEGSRLTVL.